The present T cell receptor beta chain was sequenced within a study of T cells after yellow fever vaccination. The V gene lost 2 bases and the J gene lost 5 bases, with 16 bases spanning the gap. The CDR3 length is 16 residues. Germline CDR1 reads MNHEY; CDR2 reads SMNVEV (reference sequence). The table lists this clonotype with many counts. TCRdb reanalysed the 5' RACE reads using MiXCR and keeps one entry per CDR3 protein. This sample has about 99,000 distinct CDR3 sequences, with around 5.8% found just once. Here the sequenced sample was CD8+ T cells sorted from PBMCs, taken 10 days after the yellow fever booster vaccination. The chain uses TRBV27 and TRBJ2-1; D gene unclear. The TCR originated in a man between 18 and 35 years old who received the YFV17D yellow fever vaccine. CDR3 amino acids: CASSLGARAAHNEQFF. For the CDR3, the DNA is TGTGCCAGCAGTTTAGGTGCCAGAGCAGCCCACAATGAGCAGTTCTTC.